The 25 T cell receptor beta chains below come from one sample, sequenced in a study of blood T cell repertoires in COVID-19. Method: immunoSEQ multiplex PCR; TCRdb's copy keeps in-frame clones and lacks some. The sample yields under 85,000 clones, over 75% seen once. Sequencing used peripheral blood. The source of these receptors is a man between 50 and 59 years old with acute or convalescent COVID-19.

The chain carries TRBV30 and TRBJ2-7, with a possible D match to TRBD1 (5 bases). Germline lookup yields CDR1 GTSNPN and CDR2 SVGIG (reference sequence). CDR3 length: 15 amino acids. V was clipped by 0 bases and J by 2 bases, with 14 bases between them. The CDR3: CAWSVRGDMAYEQYF. The CDR3 nucleotides are TGTGCCTGGAGTGTAAGGGGCGACATGGCCTACGAGCAGTACTTC.

The chain employs TRBV19 and TRBJ1-6; weak D call: TRBD1 (5 bases). CDR3 length: 17 residues. Trimming removed 7 bases at V and 4 bases at J, with 20 bases between. The germline CDR1 and CDR2 sequences are LNHDA and SQIVND (reference sequence). CDR3 region: CASTTIYAGDYNSPLHF. CDR3 nucleotides: TGTGCCAGTACCACGATTTATGCGGGGGATTATAATTCACCCCTCCACTTT.

The J gene is TRBJ2-1, the V gene TRBV5-4, with D perhaps TRBD1 (7 bases). Germline CDR1 reads SGHNT; CDR2 reads YYREEE (reference sequence). The CDR3 is made up of 11 amino acids. Trimming shortened V by 4 bases and J by 11 bases, and 10 bases separated the two germline ends. In DNA, the CDR3 is TGTGCCAGCAGCGCGGGACAGAAGCAGTTCTTC. This encodes CASSAGQKQFF.

V and J are TRBV7-9 and TRBJ1-2, with D maybe TRBD1 (6 bases). Germline CDR1 reads SEHNR; CDR2 reads FQNEAQ (reference sequence). The CDR3 sequence is 15 residues long. Trimming left V 5 bases short and J 4 bases short, with 17 bases between. As DNA, the CDR3 is TGTGCCAGCAGCCCCAGCTCTGGGGGCGTCTATGGCTACACCTTC. This encodes CASSPSSGGVYGYTF.

CDR3 sequence: CATALAGADTQYF. For the CDR3, the DNA is TGTGCCACCGCCTTAGCGGGGGCAGATACGCAGTATTTT. The rearrangement links TRBV19 to TRBJ2-3; 9 bases are shared with TRBD2. The trim removed 10 bases at V and 4 bases at J, leaving 6 bases unmatched. The CDR3 length is 13 residues. Germline CDR1 and CDR2: LNHDA and SQIVND (reference sequence).

This clone has more than one count but fewer than ten. The CDR3 loop is CASSQAFQGAYEQYF. The CDR3 DNA reads TGTGCCAGCAGCCAAGCGTTCCAGGGGGCCTACGAGCAGTACTTC. The chain combines TRBV4-2 with TRBJ2-7; TRBD1 aligns across 7 bases. Germline V lookup: CDR1 LGHNA, CDR2 YNFKEQ. The junction had 5 bases not matched to a gene; V was cut back by 1 base and J by 2 bases. The CDR3 has 15 residues.

The rearrangement joins TRBV4-1 to TRBJ1-1; no firm D call. The CDR3 contains 17 residues. Germline V gene data show CDR1 as MGHRA and CDR2 as YSYEKL. V shed 0 bases and J shed 4 bases, with 18 bases lying between them. The CDR3 nucleotides are TGCGCCAGCAGCCAAGATTCGACCCGGGTCATAGGCACTGAAGCTTTCTTT. Amino acids: CASSQDSTRVIGTEAFF.

This rearrangement joins TRBV12-3 or TRBV12-4 to TRBJ2-1; D unclear. The length of the CDR3 is 10 residues. Trimming removed 5 bases from V and 7 bases from J, with 3 bases in between. The CDR3 nucleotides are TGTGCCAGCAGTCTAAATGAGCAGTTCTTC. This gives the protein CASSLNEQFF.

The chain carries TRBV7-9 and TRBJ1-3; no firm D call. CDR3 length equals 16 residues. The V gene's germline CDR1 is SEHNR and CDR2 FQNEAQ (reference sequence). V was cut by 0 bases and J by 5 bases, with 14 bases left in between. CDR3 coding DNA: TGTGCCAGCAGCTTAGCGGGGAGGGATTCTCGAAACACCATATATTTT. Translation: CASSLAGRDSRNTIYF.

Here the CDR3 DNA reads TGTGCCAGCAGCCAAGATTTACGGGAGGGGATTGAAGCTTTCTTT. Translation gives CASSQDLREGIEAFF. This chain links TRBV3-1 (or the pseudogene TRBV3-2) with TRBJ1-1; TRBD1 might be the D (5 bases). V lost 0 bases and J 7 bases, leaving 15 bases between the germline ends. Germline V gene sequence: CDR1 LGHDT, CDR2 YNNKEL (reference sequence). This CDR3 has 15 amino acids.

This rearrangement joins TRBV24-1 to TRBJ2-3; maybe TRBD1 (6 bases). In germline, CDR1 is KGHDR, CDR2 SFDVKD. The V gene lost 7 bases and the J gene lost 4 bases, with 11 bases spanning the gap. The CDR3 runs 13 residues. In DNA, the CDR3 is TGTGCCACCAGCCACAGGGCCCCAGATACGCAGTATTTT. It translates to CATSHRAPDTQYF.

Here the CDR3 DNA reads TGTGCCAGCAGCCCGGGACCCTCGCGGGGGGAGACCCAGTACTTC. This translates into CASSPGPSRGETQYF. This chain links TRBV11-2 with TRBJ2-5; 7 positions agree with TRBD2. Germline trimming cut 5 bases from V and 5 bases from J; bases unmatched to any gene: 11. The CDR3 is 15 amino acids. Germline assignment: CDR1 SGHAT and CDR2 FQNNGV.

The CDR3 DNA reads as TGTGCCAGCAGCTTGGATCCCGCGGACACTGAAGCTTTCTTT. Encoded protein: CASSLDPADTEAFF. The V call is TRBV5-8, the J call TRBJ1-1; no clear D gene. CDR1 and CDR2 from the germline V gene are SGHTS and YDEGEE. The length of the CDR3 is 14 residues. V was cut by 0 bases and J by 3 bases, with 9 bases left in between.

The rearrangement joins TRBV9 to TRBJ2-6; 8 nucleotides agree with TRBD1. The junction had 12 bases not matched to a gene; V was cut back by 3 bases and J by 4 bases. Germline lookup yields CDR1 SGDLS and CDR2 YYNGEE. The CDR3 spans 18 residues. The CDR3 sequence is CASSGNRGEWLGANVLTF. CDR3 bases: TGTGCCAGCAGCGGAAACAGGGGGGAATGGCTCGGGGCCAACGTCCTGACTTTC.

The J gene is TRBJ1-1, the V gene TRBV30; 7 bases are a match to TRBD1. From germline, CDR1 is GTSNPN and CDR2 SVGIG (reference sequence). The CDR3 spans 14 residues. V shed 2 bases and J 4 bases; nucleotides not matched to a gene: 7. CDR3 loop: CAWSFGGDSTEAFF. In DNA, the CDR3 is TGTGCCTGGAGTTTTGGTGGGGACAGCACTGAAGCTTTCTTT.

For the CDR3, the DNA is TGTGCCAGCAGCCCCCGGGACAGGGTCAATTCACCCCTCCACTTT. It yields the protein CASSPRDRVNSPLHF. This rearrangement joins TRBV9 to TRBJ1-6, with 9 bases fitting TRBD1. Germline loops: CDR1 SGDLS, CDR2 YYNGEE. J gave up 7 bases and V 4 bases, and 6 bases lay outside the gene matches. CDR3 size: 15 residues.

V usage is TRBV28 and J usage is TRBJ1-3; 7 bases agree with TRBD1. The CDR3 extends over 15 amino acids. The V segment lost 6 bases and the J segment 7 bases; nucleotides outside the gene matches: 12. CDR1 is MDHEN, CDR2 SYDVKM, per germline. The CDR3 coding sequence is TGTGCCAGCAGGCACACCTACGCGACAGGGAACACCATATATTTT. Its translation is CASRHTYATGNTIYF.

This clone has a handful of counts. The chain couples TRBV13 to TRBJ2-7; tentative D call: TRBD2 (5 bases). V was shortened by 3 bases and J by 4 bases, with 10 bases between the two germline ends. Germline values: CDR1 PRHDT, CDR2 FYEKMQ (reference sequence). The length of the CDR3 is 13 residues. This CDR3 reads CASSLGDRYEQYF. The CDR3, as DNA: TGTGCCAGCAGCTTGGGAGACCGGTACGAGCAGTACTTC.

In DNA form, the CDR3 reads TGTGCCAGCAGCCCAAACGCACATTACGAGCAGTACTTC. Residues: CASSPNAHYEQYF. V usage is TRBV3-1 (or the pseudogene TRBV3-2) and J usage is TRBJ2-7; D call uncertain. V was cut by 4 bases and J by 4 bases, with 11 bases left in between. Germline values: CDR1 LGHDT, CDR2 YNNKEL (reference sequence). The CDR3 sequence is 13 residues long.

The chain carries TRBV6-6 and TRBJ1-4; D is unclear. With 1 base removed from V and 14 bases from J, the gap between germline ends came to 8 bases. This CDR3 has 11 residues. Germline V gene lookup returns CDR1 MNHNY and CDR2 SVGAGI (reference sequence). The CDR3 DNA reads TGTGCCAGCAGTTACTTGGAGACGCTGTTTTTT. The encoded protein is CASSYLETLFF.

This rearrangement joins TRBV10-1 to TRBJ1-1; D ambiguous. Germline V CDR1 and CDR2: WNHNN, SYGVQD (reference sequence). The CDR3 consists of 16 residues. V was pared by 4 bases and J by 0 bases, with 15 bases between. The CDR3 DNA reads TGCGCCAGCAGTGCGGGTCGACTAGGGATGAACACTGAAGCTTTCTTT. It specifies CASSAGRLGMNTEAFF.

The sample holds one count of this clone. The rearrangement joins TRBV19 to TRBJ1-2; D is possibly TRBD1 (5 bases). The CDR3 is 14 residues long. Trimming took off 8 bases at V and 3 bases at J, with 16 bases between the two ends. CDR1 is LNHDA and CDR2 is SQIVND in the germline V gene (reference sequence). The CDR3 DNA reads TGTGCCAGTTGCGGGTGGGACTGGTACTATGGCTACACCTTC. It is translated as CASCGWDWYYGYTF.

The V call is TRBV28, the J call TRBJ1-1; 7 nucleotides align to TRBD1. The CDR3 contains 16 residues. Trimming took 2 bases from V and 2 from J; bases not matched to a gene: 8. Per the germline V gene, CDR1 is MDHEN and CDR2 is SYDVKM. Here the CDR3 reads CASSLGFRTGNTEAFF. The DNA for the CDR3 is TGTGCCAGCAGTTTAGGGTTTAGGACAGGCAACACTGAAGCTTTCTTT.

The chain's CDR3 is CASRPDRVGTEAFF. CDR3 in DNA: TGTGCCAGCAGACCGGACAGGGTCGGCACTGAAGCTTTCTTT. The chain employs TRBV27 and TRBJ1-1; TRBD1 matches at 8 bases. CDR3 length: 14 amino acids. Unmatched junction bases numbered 7, after V lost 6 bases and J lost 4 bases. Germline assignment: CDR1 MNHEY and CDR2 SMNVEV (reference sequence).

This chain joins TRBV5-1 and TRBJ1-1; D gene uncertain. There are 14 residues in the CDR3. Germline lookup yields CDR1 SGHRS and CDR2 YFSETQ. The V gene lost 0 bases and the J gene lost 1 base, with 7 bases spanning the gap. The CDR3 is CASSLAHKNTEAFF. CDR3 nucleotides: TGCGCCAGCAGCTTGGCTCACAAGAACACTGAAGCTTTCTTT.